Each of the 5 T cell receptor beta chains below was sequenced from the same sample in a study of blood T cell repertoires in COVID-19. Here immunoSEQ multiplex PCR was the method, and the copy in TCRdb shows in-frame clones only, minus some. Among about 35,000 clones listed, roughly 85% were seen once. Material: peripheral blood. The receptors originated from a man in his sixties with active or convalescent COVID-19.

The V and J genes are TRBV29-1 and TRBJ2-3, with 7 bases lining up with TRBD1. Trimming removed 5 bases from V and 0 bases from J; junction bases left unmatched: 5. The CDR3 is made up of 14 amino acids. Germline-derived CDR1 and CDR2 are SQVTM and ANQGSEA. The CDR3: CSVHRGASTDTQYF. The CDR3, as DNA: TGCAGCGTTCACAGGGGAGCTAGCACAGATACGCAGTATTTT.

The chain couples TRBV5-1 to TRBJ1-6; D might be TRBD1 (6 bases). The germline gives CDR1 SGHRS, CDR2 YFSETQ. Trimming took off 4 bases at V and 9 bases at J, with 11 bases between the two ends. The CDR3 spans 13 residues. Written as DNA, the CDR3 is TGCGCCAGCAGCAGGGGGGGGAGTTCACCCCTCCACTTT. Its protein is CASSRGGSSPLHF.

This clone showed up just once. This rearrangement joins TRBV27 to TRBJ2-3, with D perhaps TRBD2 (5 bases). CDR1 is MNHEY and CDR2 is SMNVEV in the germline V gene (reference sequence). Trimming removed 5 bases at V and 1 base at J, with 10 bases between. This CDR3 comprises 14 residues. The CDR3 region is CASSHGLRTDTQYF. CDR3 sequence (DNA): TGTGCCAGCAGTCACGGACTCCGCACAGATACGCAGTATTTT.

This sequence joins TRBV19 and TRBJ2-5; maybe TRBD2 (7 bases). Germline CDR1 reads LNHDA; CDR2 reads SQIVND (reference sequence). CDR3 length: 14 residues. Trimming pared 7 bases from V and 4 bases from J, leaving 16 bases between. In nucleotides, the CDR3 is TGTGCCAGTACGAGAAGGGCGGGGGCAGAGACCCAGTACTTC. Its translation is CASTRRAGAETQYF.

The V and J genes are TRBV9 and TRBJ2-3; tentative D call: TRBD2 (5 bases). The V end was cut by 1 base, the J end by 3 bases, with 9 bases between. The CDR3 loop spans 14 amino acids. The germline V gene has CDR1 SGDLS and CDR2 YYNGEE. The CDR3 is CASSVLGGTDTQYF. The CDR3 DNA is TGTGCCAGCAGCGTATTAGGAGGTACAGATACGCAGTATTTT.